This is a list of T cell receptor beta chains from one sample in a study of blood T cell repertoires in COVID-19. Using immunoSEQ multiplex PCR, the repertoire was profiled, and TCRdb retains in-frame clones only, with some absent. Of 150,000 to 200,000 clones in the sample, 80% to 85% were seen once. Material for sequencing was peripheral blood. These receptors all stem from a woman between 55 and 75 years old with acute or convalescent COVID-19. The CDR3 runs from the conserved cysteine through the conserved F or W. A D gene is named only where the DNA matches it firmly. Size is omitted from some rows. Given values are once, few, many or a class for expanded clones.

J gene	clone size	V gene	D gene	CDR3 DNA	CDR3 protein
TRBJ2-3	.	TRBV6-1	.	TGTGCCAGCAGTGACAGTGGCATCACAGATACGCAGTATTTT	CASSDSGITDTQYF
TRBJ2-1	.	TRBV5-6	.	TGTGCCAGCAGCTCACAGGGACCGGGTGAGCAGTTCTTC	CASSSQGPGEQFF
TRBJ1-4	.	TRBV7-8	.	TGTGCCAGCAGCTTAGTTGGGGCCCTGGGGACTAATGAAAAACTGTTTTTT	CASSLVGALGTNEKLFF
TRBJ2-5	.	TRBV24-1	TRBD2	TGTGCCACGAGTGGAGTCGTGCGTGCGGGGGGAAGGGAGACCCAGTACTTC	CATSGVVRAGGRETQYF
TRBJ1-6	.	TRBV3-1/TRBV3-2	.	TGTGCCAGCAGCCTCCTCCCGTTAGGGGCGTCCTATAATTCACCCCTCCACTTT	CASSLLPLGASYNSPLHF
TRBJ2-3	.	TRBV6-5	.	TGTGCCAGCAGCCAAGGGCAGGGTGGGACAGATACGCAGTATTTT	CASSQGQGGTDTQYF
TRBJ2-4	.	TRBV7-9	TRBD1	TGTGCCAGCAGCTTAGCGGGACAGGCATCCAAAAACATTCAGTACTTC	CASSLAGQASKNIQYF
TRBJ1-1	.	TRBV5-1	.	TGCGCCAGCAGTGGCGGAGTTATGAACACTGAAGCTTTCTTT	CASSGGVMNTEAFF
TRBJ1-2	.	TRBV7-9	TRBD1	TGTGCCAGCAGCCGTCGACAGGGCAGCTATGGCTACACCTTC	CASSRRQGSYGYTF
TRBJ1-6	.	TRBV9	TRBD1	TGTGCCAGCAGCCCGCGTGACAGGGGAGGATCACCCCTCCACTTT	CASSPRDRGGSPLHF
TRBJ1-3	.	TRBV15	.	TGTGCCACCAGCAGAGCTCACACCTCAAACTCTGGAAACACCATATATTTT	CATSRAHTSNSGNTIYF
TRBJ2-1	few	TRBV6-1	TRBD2	TGTGCCAGCAGTGACCCCGGACTAGCGCGTTACAATGAGCAGTTCTTC	CASSDPGLARYNEQFF
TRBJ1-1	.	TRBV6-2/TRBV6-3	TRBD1	TGTGCCAGCAGTCCGACAGGGGGTTGGAACACTGAAGCTTTCTTT	CASSPTGGWNTEAFF
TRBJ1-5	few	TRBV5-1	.	TGCGCCAGCAGCTTATCTCCAATAATGGAGAGCAATCAGCCCCAGCATTTT	CASSLSPIMESNQPQHF
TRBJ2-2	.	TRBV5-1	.	TGCGCCAGCAGCTCAGTAACGAACACCGGGGAGCTGTTTTTT	CASSSVTNTGELFF
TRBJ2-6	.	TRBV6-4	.	TGTGCCAGCAAGGAACAGGCTGGGGCCAACGTCCTGACTTTC	CASKEQAGANVLTF
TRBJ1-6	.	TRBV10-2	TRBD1	TGCGCCAGCAGTGAGGTCGGGACAGGGTATTATAATTCACCCCTCCACTTT	CASSEVGTGYYNSPLHF
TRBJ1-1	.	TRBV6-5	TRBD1	TGTGCCAGCAGCGTGACAGGGGGCCTGTGGACTGAAGCTTTCTTT	CASSVTGGLWTEAFF
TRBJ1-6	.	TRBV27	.	TGTGCCAGCAGTGTAACAGGGAGCTCCTATAATTCACCCCTCCACTTT	CASSVTGSSYNSPLHF
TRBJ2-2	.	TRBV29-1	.	TGCAGCGTATCCCTCACCGGGGAGCTGTTTTTT	CSVSLTGELFF
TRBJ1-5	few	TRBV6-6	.	TGTGCCAGCAGGAACAGGGTCGGACAGCCCCAGCATTTT	CASRNRVGQPQHF
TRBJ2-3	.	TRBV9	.	TGTGCCAGCAGCGTAGCGGGGGAGAGGGGCACAGATACGCAGTATTTT	CASSVAGERGTDTQYF
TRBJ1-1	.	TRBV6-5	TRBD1	TGTGCCAGCAGCGTGGGACAGGGGAACACTGAAGCTTTCTTT	CASSVGQGNTEAFF
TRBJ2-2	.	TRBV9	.	TGTGCCAGCAGCCCCAAGTCCCCGGGATGGGCTGCCAACACCGGGGAGCTGTTTTTT	CASSPKSPGWAANTGELFF
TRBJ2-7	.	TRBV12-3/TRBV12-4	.	TGTGCCAGCAGTTTAAGGGGCGGCTACGAGCAGTACTTC	CASSLRGGYEQYF
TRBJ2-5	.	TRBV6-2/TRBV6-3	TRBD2	TGTGCCAGCAGTACCCCCCGGGGGGTACAAGAGACCCAGTACTTC	CASSTPRGVQETQYF
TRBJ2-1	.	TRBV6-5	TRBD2	TGTGCCAGCAGTTACTCCAGCGGGGGGGCGAATGAGCAGTTCTTC	CASSYSSGGANEQFF
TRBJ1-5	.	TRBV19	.	TGTGCCAGTAGTATCCCCGTGGGGAGAGGCAATCAGCCCCAGCATTTT	CASSIPVGRGNQPQHF
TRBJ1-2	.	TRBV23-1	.	TGCGCCAGTTACACCCAGGGGCGGGTCTATGGCTACACCTTC	CASYTQGRVYGYTF
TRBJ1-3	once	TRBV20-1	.	TGCAGTGCTAGTCAGGAGGCTGGAAACACCATATATTTT	CSASQEAGNTIYF
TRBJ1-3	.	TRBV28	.	TGTGCCAGCAGTTGGCCAGGAAAGTCTGGAAACACCATATATTTT	CASSWPGKSGNTIYF
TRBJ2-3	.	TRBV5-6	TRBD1	TGTGCCAGCAGCTTACCGGGACAGCGTAGCACAGATACGCAGTATTTT	CASSLPGQRSTDTQYF
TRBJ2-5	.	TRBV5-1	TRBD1	TGCGCCAGCAGCTCGGGACAGGGCCGTGAGACCCAGTACTTC	CASSSGQGRETQYF
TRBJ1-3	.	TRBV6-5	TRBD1	TGTGCCAGCAGTACCAGGGGGCCTTCAGGAAACACCATATATTTT	CASSTRGPSGNTIYF
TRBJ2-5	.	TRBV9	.	TGTGCCAGCAGCCCGGGACTGTTGGAGACCCAGTACTTC	CASSPGLLETQYF
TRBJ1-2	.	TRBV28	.	TGTGCCAGCAGCCGTCCAGGAAAGGGGGGCTACACCTTC	CASSRPGKGGYTF
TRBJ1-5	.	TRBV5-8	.	TGTGCCAGCAGCCCCGGGACAAGAAATCAGCCCCAGCATTTT	CASSPGTRNQPQHF
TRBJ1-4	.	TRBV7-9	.	TGTGCCAGCAGCATTTGGACAGCAACGAATGAAAAACTGTTTTTT	CASSIWTATNEKLFF
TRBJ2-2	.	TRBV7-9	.	TGTGCCAGCAGCTTTGGCCGAGCGACCGGGGAGCTGTTTTTT	CASSFGRATGELFF
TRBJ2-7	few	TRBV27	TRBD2	TGTGCCAGCAGCCGACTAGCGGGGACGGACGAGCAGTACTTC	CASSRLAGTDEQYF
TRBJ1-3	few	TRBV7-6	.	TGTGCCAGCAGCTTAAGTAGTCGAGCGAAGTCCTCTGGAAACACCATATATTTT	CASSLSSRAKSSGNTIYF
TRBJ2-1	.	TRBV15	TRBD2	TGTGCCACCATCCCTAGCGGGGGGGCTTACAATGAGCAGTTCTTC	CATIPSGGAYNEQFF